This entry describes one TCR beta chain. In the study's own analysis: Estimation of nucleated cell counts was performed using reference gene primer amplification. TCRdb keeps only in-frame clones here, not all; method: immunoSEQ multiplex PCR. That table gives V, J and clone size, and the DNA gave D and trimming. The data show around 300,000 clones, 70% to 90% seen once. Germline V gene lookup returns CDR1 ENHRY and CDR2 SYGVKD. Unmatched junction bases numbered 8, after V lost 10 bases and J lost 7 bases. This CDR3 is 13 amino acids long. The data stem from a study of blood T cell repertoires in COVID-19. Study at large: Acute and convalescent COVID-19 specimens originated in the United States, Italy and Spain.

This TCR was sampled from a man younger than 35 with active or convalescent COVID-19. The chain employs TRBV10-3 and TRBJ2-7, with 12 positions matching TRBD1. The sample consisted of peripheral blood. The CDR3 DNA sequence: TGTGCCACCGGGACAGGGGGCATGGGAGAGCAGTACTTC. This sequence encodes CATGTGGMGEQYF.